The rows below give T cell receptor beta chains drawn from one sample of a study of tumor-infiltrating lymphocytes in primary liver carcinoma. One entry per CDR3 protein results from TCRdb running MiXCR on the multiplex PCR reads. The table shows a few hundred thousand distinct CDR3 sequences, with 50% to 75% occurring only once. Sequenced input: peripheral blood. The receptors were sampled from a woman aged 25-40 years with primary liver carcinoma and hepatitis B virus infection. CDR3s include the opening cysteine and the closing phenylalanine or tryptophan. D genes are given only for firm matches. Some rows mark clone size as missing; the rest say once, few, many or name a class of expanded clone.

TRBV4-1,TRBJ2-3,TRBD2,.,TGCGCCAGCAGCCAAGATCTTCGCAGCGGGAGCAGCGCAGATACGCAGTATTTT,CASSQDLRSGSSADTQYF
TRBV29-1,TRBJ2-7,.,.,TGCAGCGTTGTTGTTCGCGGGTCTCACGAGCAGTACTTC,CSVVVRGSHEQYF
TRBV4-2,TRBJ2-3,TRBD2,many,TGTGCCAGCAGCCATCTAGCGGGAGGTGAAACAGATACGCAGTATTTT,CASSHLAGGETDTQYF
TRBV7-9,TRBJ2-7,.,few,TGTGCCAGCAGCTTAGTATCGACAGACTCAGAGCAGTACTTC,CASSLVSTDSEQYF
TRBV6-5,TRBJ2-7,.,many,TGTGCCAGCAGCCGGGACTCGACGGGCGGTTACGAGCAGTACTTC,CASSRDSTGGYEQYF
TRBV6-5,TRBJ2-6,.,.,TGTGCCAGCAGTTTTAGAGGGGTCTCTGGGGCCAACGTCGTGACTTTC,CASSFRGVSGANVVTF
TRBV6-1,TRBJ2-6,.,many,TGTGCCAGCAGTGAAAGGTCCTCTGGGGCCAACGTCCTGACTTTC,CASSERSSGANVLTF
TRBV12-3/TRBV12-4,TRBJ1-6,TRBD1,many,TGTGCCAGCGGAAACTTGGGACAGGGAAATTCACCCCTCCACTTT,CASGNLGQGNSPLHF
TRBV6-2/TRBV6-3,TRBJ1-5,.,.,TGTGCCAGCCGTCCCCACCTACTCACCGGGAATCAGCCCCAGCATTTT,CASRPHLLTGNQPQHF
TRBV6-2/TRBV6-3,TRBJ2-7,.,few,TGTGCCAGCAGCCTCGGACGCACCTACGAGCAGTACTTC,CASSLGRTYEQYF
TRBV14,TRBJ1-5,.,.,TGTGCCAGCAGCCAAGTGTGGGGAGATACGCAGCATTTT,CASSQVWGDTQHF
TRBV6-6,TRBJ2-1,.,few,TGTGCCAGCAGTTCGCACGTTCAAATCGGTGAGCAGTTCTTC,CASSSHVQIGEQFF
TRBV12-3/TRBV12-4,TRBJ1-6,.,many,TGTGCCAGCAGCTATGGGATACGAGGAGATTCACCCCTCCACTTT,CASSYGIRGDSPLHF
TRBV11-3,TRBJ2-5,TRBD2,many,TGTGCCAGCAGCTGGGGGGGGGGTCCGGGAGAGACCCAGTACTTC,CASSWGGGPGETQYF
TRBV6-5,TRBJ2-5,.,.,TGTGCCGGTTGGGGCGCCTACGGGGACCAGTACTTC,CAGWGAYGDQYF
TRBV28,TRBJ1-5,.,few,TGTGCCAGCAGTTCGAAGAGGGGGGGGAATCAGCCCCAGCATTTT,CASSSKRGGNQPQHF
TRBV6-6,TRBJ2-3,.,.,TGTGCCAGCATTTCACAGGGTGGGTTGCAGCCCCAGTATTTT,CASISQGGLQPQYF
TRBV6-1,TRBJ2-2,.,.,TGTGCCAGCAGTGAAATAACAGGCTACCTCGCGAACACCGGGGAGCTGTTTTTT,CASSEITGYLANTGELFF
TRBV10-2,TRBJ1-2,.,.,TGCACCAGCAGCGGGAGTAACTATGGCTACACCTTC,CTSSGSNYGYTF
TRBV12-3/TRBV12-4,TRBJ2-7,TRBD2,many,TGTGCCAGCAGTTCCCTGACTAGCGGGGCAGGGAGGCAGTACTTC,CASSSLTSGAGRQYF
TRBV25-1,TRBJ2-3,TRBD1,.,TGTGCCAGCAGTGAATTCGGACAGGGAGAGTCCCAGTATTTC,CASSEFGQGESQYF
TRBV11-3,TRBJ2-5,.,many,TGTGCCAGCAGCGCAGTGGGAGAGACCCAGTACTTC,CASSAVGETQYF
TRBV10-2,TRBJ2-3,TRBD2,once,TGCGCCACCTCGGGGGGCATGCGGGAGGTGCAGGTGGATACGCACTATTTT,CATSGGMREVQVDTHYF
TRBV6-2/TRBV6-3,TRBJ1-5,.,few,TGTGCCAGCAGTTACCTAGGGAAGCCCCTCTTGGGGCCCCAGCATTTT,CASSYLGKPLLGPQHF
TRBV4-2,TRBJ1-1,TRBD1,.,TGTGTCAGCAGCCGGACAGGGACGAACACTGAAGCTTTCTTT,CVSSRTGTNTEAFF
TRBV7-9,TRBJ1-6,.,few,TGTGCCAGCAGCGTCAGGGTGCAAGATTCACCCCTCCACTTT,CASSVRVQDSPLHF
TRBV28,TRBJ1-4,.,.,TGTGCCAGCAGTTTATCGGGAGCTAATGAAAAACTGTTTTTT,CASSLSGANEKLFF
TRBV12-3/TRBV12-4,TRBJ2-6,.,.,TGTGCCAGCAAAAAAGGGGGGGGGGCCAACGTCGTGACTTTC,CASKKGGGANVVTF
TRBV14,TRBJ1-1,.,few,TGTGCCAGCAGCCAATCGATTGTCACTGAAGCTTTCTTT,CASSQSIVTEAFF
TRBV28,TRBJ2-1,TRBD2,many,TGTGCCAGCAGTTTAACGGTAGCGGGAAGGAATGAGCAGTTCTTC,CASSLTVAGRNEQFF
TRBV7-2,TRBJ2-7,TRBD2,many,TGTGCCAGCAGCTTATCTAGCGGGATTTACGAGCAGTACTTC,CASSLSSGIYEQYF
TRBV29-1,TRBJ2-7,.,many,TGCAGCGTTGAGCACGGATCCTACGAGCAGTACTTC,CSVEHGSYEQYF
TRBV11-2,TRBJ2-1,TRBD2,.,TGTGCCATCATCCTTGCACTAGCGTCCTACAATGAGCAGTTCTTC,CAIILALASYNEQFF
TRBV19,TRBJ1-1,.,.,TGTGCCAGTAGTATAAACGGAATGAACACTGAAGCTTTCTTT,CASSINGMNTEAFF
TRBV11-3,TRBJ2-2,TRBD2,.,TGTGCCAGCAGCATACTAGCGGGGCCGGCCACCGGGGAGCTGCTTTTT,CASSILAGPATGELLF
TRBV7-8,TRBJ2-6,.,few,TGTGCCAGCAGCTTATTAGGGGTCGGCGGGGCCAACGTCCTGACTTTC,CASSLLGVGGANVLTF
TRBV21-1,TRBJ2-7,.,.,TGTGCCAGCAGCAAGACCAATTGCGGGGGCGACGAGCAGTACTTC,CASSKTNCGGDEQYF
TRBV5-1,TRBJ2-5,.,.,TGCGCCAGCAGCGGAGGGGGCGACGAGACCCAGTACTTC,CASSGGGDETQYF
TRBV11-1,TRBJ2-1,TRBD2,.,TGTGCCAGCAGCCTACTACTAGCGGTGGACAGTGAGCAGTTCTTC,CASSLLLAVDSEQFF
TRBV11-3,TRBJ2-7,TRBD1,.,TGTGCCTGCAGCGACAGGGGCAGACATGAGCAGTACTTC,CACSDRGRHEQYF
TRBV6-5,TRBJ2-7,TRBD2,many,TGTGCCAGCAGTACGAAAGCGGGAGTCGACGAGCAGTACTTC,CASSTKAGVDEQYF
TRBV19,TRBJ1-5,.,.,TGTGCCAGTGTAATCAGTTTCGGCCAGCCCCAGCATTTT,CASVISFGQPQHF
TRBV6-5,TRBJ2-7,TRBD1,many,TGTGCCAGCAGTTACACCGAACAGGGGTTAGGCGAGCAGTACTTC,CASSYTEQGLGEQYF
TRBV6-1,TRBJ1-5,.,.,TGTGCCAGCAGTGAAGTCCCGGGGTATGAAACAGGGTATCCCAATCAGCCCCAGCATTTT,CASSEVPGYETGYPNQPQHF
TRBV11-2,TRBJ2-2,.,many,TGTGCCAGCAGTTTAGACAACGCGAACACCGGGGAGCTGTTTTTT,CASSLDNANTGELFF
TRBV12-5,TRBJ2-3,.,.,TGTGCTAGTGGTTTGGGTATTGCGGGCCGCACAGATACGCAGTATTTT,CASGLGIAGRTDTQYF
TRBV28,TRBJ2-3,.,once,TGTGTCAGCACCCTAGATGATGGTATCACAGATACGCAGTATTTT,CVSTLDDGITDTQYF
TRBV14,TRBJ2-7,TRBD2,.,TGTGTCAGCAGCCAAGGGGGGTGGCTAGCGGGAGTTTCTACGAGCATTTACTTC,CVSSQGGWLAGVSTSIYF
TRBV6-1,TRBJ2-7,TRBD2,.,TGTGCCAGCAGTGATCTACTAGCGGGAGGAACGTCCTACAAGCAGTACTTC,CASSDLLAGGTSYKQYF
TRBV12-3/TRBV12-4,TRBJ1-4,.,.,TGTGCCAGCAGTTCAGGGCAGGGATTCAATGAAAAACTGTTTTTT,CASSSGQGFNEKLFF
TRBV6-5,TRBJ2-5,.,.,TGTGCCAATAGAGGAGTCGGAGAGACCCAGTACTTC,CANRGVGETQYF
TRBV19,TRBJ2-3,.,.,TGTGCCAGTAGTGCTCGGACTACCTACACAGATACGCAGTATTTT,CASSARTTYTDTQYF
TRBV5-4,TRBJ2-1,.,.,TGTGCCAGCAGCCCCCCGACCCCACTGGATGAGCAGTCTTTC,CASSPPTPLDEQSF
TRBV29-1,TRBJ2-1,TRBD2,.,TGCAGCGTTGATTTAGCGGGTGTTTACAAGGAGCAGTTCTTC,CSVDLAGVYKEQFF
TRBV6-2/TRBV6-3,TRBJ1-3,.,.,TGTGCCAGCAGTTACCCCACGGCCAGCTCTGGAAACACCATATATTTT,CASSYPTASSGNTIYF
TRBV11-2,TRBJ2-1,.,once,TGTGCCAGCACATTGAGTAATGAGCAGTTCTTC,CASTLSNEQFF
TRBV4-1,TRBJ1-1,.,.,TGCGTCAGCAGCCAAGGAGTGCTTACCACTGAAGCTTTCTTT,CVSSQGVLTTEAFF
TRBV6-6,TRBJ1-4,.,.,TGTGCCAGCAGTTACCCTTGGGGCGTTAATGAAGAACTGTTTTTT,CASSYPWGVNEELFF
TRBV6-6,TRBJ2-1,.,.,TGTGCCAGCAGCCTCGGGGGAAAAAGGGACATTGAGCAGTTCTTC,CASSLGGKRDIEQFF